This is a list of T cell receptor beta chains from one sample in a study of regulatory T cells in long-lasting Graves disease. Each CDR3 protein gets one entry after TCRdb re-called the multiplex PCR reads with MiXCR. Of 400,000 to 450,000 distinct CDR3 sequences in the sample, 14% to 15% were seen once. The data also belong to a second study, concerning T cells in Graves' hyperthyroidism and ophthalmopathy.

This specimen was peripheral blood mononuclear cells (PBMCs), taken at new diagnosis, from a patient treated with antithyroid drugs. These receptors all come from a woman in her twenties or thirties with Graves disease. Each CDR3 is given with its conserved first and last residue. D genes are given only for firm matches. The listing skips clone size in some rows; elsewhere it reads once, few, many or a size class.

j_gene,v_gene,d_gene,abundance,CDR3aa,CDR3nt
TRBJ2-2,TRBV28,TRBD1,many,CASGGTGEAGELFF,TGTGCCAGCGGGGGGACAGGGGAGGCCGGGGAGCTGTTTTTT
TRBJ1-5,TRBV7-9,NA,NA,CASSLVGDLINQPQHF,TGTGCCAGCAGCTTAGTTGGGGATCTGATAAATCAGCCCCAGCATTTT
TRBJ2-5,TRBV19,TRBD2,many,CASSIDGTSGLQETQYF,TGTGCCAGTAGTATAGATGGGACTAGCGGGTTACAAGAGACCCAGTACTTC
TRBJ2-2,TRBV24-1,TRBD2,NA,CATSDPLGGRNTGELFF,TGTGCCACCAGTGACCCCCTAGGCGGGAGAAACACCGGGGAGCTGTTTTTT
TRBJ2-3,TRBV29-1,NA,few,CSAGPSTDTQYF,TGCAGCGCCGGGCCTAGCACAGATACGCAGTATTTT
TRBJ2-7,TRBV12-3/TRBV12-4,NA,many,CATARTGEQYF,TGTGCCACCGCCCGGACTGGCGAGCAGTACTTC
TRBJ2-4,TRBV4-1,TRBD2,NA,CASSQDGTSASKNIQYF,TGCGCCAGCAGCCAAGACGGGACTAGCGCCTCCAAAAACATTCAGTACTTC
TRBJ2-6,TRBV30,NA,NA,CAWTGAGTGANVLTF,TGTGCCTGGACCGGGGCAGGGACCGGGGCCAACGTCCTGACTTTC
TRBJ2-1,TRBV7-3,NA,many,CASSLTSENEQFF,TGTGCCAGCAGCTTAACCAGTGAAAATGAGCAGTTCTTC
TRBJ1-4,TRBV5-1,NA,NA,CASSQRWGDEKLFF,TGCGCCAGCAGCCAACGTTGGGGAGATGAAAAACTGTTTTTT
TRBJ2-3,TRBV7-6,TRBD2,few,CASRSSGGEGYLPTDTQYF,TGTGCCAGCAGATCATCGGGAGGGGAAGGGTATTTGCCCACAGATACGCAGTATTTT
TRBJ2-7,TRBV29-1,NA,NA,CSVSRQPYEQYF,TGCAGCGTTTCCCGGCAACCCTACGAGCAGTACTTC
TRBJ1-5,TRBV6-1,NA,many,CASSTGFYGNQPQHF,TGTGCCAGCAGCACAGGGTTCTACGGCAATCAGCCCCAGCATTTT
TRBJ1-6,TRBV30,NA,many,CAWNKLLNSPLHF,TGTGCCTGGAATAAACTGCTTAATTCACCCCTCCACTTT
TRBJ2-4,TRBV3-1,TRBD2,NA,CASTPTSGFLAKNIQYF,TGTGCCAGCACCCCGACTAGCGGCTTCCTAGCCAAAAACATTCAGTACTTC
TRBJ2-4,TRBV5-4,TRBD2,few,CASSFTGGGLTKNIQYF,TGTGCCAGCAGCTTCACGGGGGGGGGGCTAACCAAAAACATTCAGTACTTC
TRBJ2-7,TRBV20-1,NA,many,CSASPDRSLLYEQYF,TGCAGTGCTAGCCCTGACAGGTCGCTTCTCTACGAGCAGTACTTC
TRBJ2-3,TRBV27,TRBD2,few,CASSILAGDTDTQYF,TGTGCCAGCAGTATCCTAGCGGGAGACACAGATACGCAGTATTTT
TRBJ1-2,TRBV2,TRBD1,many,CASRGGQGAWGYTF,TGTGCCAGCAGGGGGGGACAGGGGGCTTGGGGCTACACCTTC
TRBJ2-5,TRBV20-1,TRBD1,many,CSARPGQGAETQYF,TGCAGTGCTAGACCCGGACAGGGGGCCGAGACCCAGTACTTC
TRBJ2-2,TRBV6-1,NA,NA,CATKGGGSNTGELFF,TGTGCCACCAAGGGGGGGGGCTCCAACACCGGGGAGCTGTTTTTT
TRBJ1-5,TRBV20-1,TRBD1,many,CSARMGGQGNQPQHF,TGCAGTGCTAGGATGGGCGGACAGGGTAATCAGCCCCAGCATTTT
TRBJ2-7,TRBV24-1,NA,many,CATSAGVTGTHEQYF,TGTGCCACCAGTGCGGGGGTAACCGGGACCCACGAGCAGTACTTC
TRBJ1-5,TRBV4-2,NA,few,CASSLAPGGNQPQHF,TGTGCCAGCAGCCTGGCCCCAGGGGGCAATCAGCCCCAGCATTTT
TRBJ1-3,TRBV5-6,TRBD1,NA,CASSLHRTGAFSGNTIYF,TGTGCCAGCAGCTTGCATAGGACAGGGGCTTTCTCTGGAAACACCATATATTTT
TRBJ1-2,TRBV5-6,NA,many,CASSFLRGDIYGYTF,TGTGCCAGCAGCTTTTTAAGGGGCGATATCTATGGCTACACCTTC
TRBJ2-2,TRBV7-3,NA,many,CASRSPNTGELFF,TGTGCCAGCAGATCCCCTAACACCGGGGAGCTGTTTTTT
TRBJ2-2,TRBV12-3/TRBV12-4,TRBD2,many,CASTKTSGISTGELFF,TGTGCCAGCACCAAGACTAGCGGGATAAGCACCGGGGAGCTGTTTTTT
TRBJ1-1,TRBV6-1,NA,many,CASSVDSPNTEAFF,TGTGCCAGCAGTGTGGACAGCCCGAACACTGAAGCTTTCTTT
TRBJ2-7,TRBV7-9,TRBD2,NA,CASSFSGLAGGGPYEQYF,TGTGCCAGCAGCTTCTCCGGACTAGCGGGAGGGGGGCCCTACGAGCAGTACTTC
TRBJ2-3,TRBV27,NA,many,CASSFASTDTQYF,TGTGCCAGCAGCTTCGCAAGCACAGATACGCAGTATTTT
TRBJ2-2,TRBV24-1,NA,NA,CATSERGRVTGELFF,TGTGCCACCAGTGAGAGGGGCAGGGTCACCGGGGAGCTGTTTTTT
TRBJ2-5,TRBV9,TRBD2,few,CASSESGGEAQYF,TGTGCCAGCAGCGAAAGCGGGGGGGAGGCCCAGTACTTC
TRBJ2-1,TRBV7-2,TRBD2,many,CASSLAGSGRFDEQFF,TGTGCCAGCAGCTTAGCAGGTAGCGGGAGGTTCGATGAGCAGTTCTTC
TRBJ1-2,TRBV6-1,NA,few,CATTNGDTSTYGYTF,TGTGCCACCACTAACGGGGACACATCTACCTATGGCTACACCTTC
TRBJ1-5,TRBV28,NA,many,CASSRLQGSNQPQHF,TGTGCCAGCAGTCGATTACAGGGTAGCAATCAGCCCCAGCATTTT
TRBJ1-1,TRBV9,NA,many,CASSVGSLGNTEAFF,TGTGCCAGCAGCGTAGGGTCCCTAGGGAACACTGAAGCTTTCTTT
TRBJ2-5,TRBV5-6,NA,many,CASSPAGNGYETQYF,TGTGCCAGCAGCCCGGCAGGAAACGGTTATGAGACCCAGTACTTC
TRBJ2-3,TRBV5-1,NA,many,CASSSWTDTDTQYF,TGCGCCAGCAGCTCCTGGACGGACACAGATACGCAGTATTTT
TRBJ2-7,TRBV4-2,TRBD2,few,CASSQVAGGNYEQYF,TGTGCCAGCAGCCAAGTAGCGGGCGGTAACTACGAGCAGTACTTC